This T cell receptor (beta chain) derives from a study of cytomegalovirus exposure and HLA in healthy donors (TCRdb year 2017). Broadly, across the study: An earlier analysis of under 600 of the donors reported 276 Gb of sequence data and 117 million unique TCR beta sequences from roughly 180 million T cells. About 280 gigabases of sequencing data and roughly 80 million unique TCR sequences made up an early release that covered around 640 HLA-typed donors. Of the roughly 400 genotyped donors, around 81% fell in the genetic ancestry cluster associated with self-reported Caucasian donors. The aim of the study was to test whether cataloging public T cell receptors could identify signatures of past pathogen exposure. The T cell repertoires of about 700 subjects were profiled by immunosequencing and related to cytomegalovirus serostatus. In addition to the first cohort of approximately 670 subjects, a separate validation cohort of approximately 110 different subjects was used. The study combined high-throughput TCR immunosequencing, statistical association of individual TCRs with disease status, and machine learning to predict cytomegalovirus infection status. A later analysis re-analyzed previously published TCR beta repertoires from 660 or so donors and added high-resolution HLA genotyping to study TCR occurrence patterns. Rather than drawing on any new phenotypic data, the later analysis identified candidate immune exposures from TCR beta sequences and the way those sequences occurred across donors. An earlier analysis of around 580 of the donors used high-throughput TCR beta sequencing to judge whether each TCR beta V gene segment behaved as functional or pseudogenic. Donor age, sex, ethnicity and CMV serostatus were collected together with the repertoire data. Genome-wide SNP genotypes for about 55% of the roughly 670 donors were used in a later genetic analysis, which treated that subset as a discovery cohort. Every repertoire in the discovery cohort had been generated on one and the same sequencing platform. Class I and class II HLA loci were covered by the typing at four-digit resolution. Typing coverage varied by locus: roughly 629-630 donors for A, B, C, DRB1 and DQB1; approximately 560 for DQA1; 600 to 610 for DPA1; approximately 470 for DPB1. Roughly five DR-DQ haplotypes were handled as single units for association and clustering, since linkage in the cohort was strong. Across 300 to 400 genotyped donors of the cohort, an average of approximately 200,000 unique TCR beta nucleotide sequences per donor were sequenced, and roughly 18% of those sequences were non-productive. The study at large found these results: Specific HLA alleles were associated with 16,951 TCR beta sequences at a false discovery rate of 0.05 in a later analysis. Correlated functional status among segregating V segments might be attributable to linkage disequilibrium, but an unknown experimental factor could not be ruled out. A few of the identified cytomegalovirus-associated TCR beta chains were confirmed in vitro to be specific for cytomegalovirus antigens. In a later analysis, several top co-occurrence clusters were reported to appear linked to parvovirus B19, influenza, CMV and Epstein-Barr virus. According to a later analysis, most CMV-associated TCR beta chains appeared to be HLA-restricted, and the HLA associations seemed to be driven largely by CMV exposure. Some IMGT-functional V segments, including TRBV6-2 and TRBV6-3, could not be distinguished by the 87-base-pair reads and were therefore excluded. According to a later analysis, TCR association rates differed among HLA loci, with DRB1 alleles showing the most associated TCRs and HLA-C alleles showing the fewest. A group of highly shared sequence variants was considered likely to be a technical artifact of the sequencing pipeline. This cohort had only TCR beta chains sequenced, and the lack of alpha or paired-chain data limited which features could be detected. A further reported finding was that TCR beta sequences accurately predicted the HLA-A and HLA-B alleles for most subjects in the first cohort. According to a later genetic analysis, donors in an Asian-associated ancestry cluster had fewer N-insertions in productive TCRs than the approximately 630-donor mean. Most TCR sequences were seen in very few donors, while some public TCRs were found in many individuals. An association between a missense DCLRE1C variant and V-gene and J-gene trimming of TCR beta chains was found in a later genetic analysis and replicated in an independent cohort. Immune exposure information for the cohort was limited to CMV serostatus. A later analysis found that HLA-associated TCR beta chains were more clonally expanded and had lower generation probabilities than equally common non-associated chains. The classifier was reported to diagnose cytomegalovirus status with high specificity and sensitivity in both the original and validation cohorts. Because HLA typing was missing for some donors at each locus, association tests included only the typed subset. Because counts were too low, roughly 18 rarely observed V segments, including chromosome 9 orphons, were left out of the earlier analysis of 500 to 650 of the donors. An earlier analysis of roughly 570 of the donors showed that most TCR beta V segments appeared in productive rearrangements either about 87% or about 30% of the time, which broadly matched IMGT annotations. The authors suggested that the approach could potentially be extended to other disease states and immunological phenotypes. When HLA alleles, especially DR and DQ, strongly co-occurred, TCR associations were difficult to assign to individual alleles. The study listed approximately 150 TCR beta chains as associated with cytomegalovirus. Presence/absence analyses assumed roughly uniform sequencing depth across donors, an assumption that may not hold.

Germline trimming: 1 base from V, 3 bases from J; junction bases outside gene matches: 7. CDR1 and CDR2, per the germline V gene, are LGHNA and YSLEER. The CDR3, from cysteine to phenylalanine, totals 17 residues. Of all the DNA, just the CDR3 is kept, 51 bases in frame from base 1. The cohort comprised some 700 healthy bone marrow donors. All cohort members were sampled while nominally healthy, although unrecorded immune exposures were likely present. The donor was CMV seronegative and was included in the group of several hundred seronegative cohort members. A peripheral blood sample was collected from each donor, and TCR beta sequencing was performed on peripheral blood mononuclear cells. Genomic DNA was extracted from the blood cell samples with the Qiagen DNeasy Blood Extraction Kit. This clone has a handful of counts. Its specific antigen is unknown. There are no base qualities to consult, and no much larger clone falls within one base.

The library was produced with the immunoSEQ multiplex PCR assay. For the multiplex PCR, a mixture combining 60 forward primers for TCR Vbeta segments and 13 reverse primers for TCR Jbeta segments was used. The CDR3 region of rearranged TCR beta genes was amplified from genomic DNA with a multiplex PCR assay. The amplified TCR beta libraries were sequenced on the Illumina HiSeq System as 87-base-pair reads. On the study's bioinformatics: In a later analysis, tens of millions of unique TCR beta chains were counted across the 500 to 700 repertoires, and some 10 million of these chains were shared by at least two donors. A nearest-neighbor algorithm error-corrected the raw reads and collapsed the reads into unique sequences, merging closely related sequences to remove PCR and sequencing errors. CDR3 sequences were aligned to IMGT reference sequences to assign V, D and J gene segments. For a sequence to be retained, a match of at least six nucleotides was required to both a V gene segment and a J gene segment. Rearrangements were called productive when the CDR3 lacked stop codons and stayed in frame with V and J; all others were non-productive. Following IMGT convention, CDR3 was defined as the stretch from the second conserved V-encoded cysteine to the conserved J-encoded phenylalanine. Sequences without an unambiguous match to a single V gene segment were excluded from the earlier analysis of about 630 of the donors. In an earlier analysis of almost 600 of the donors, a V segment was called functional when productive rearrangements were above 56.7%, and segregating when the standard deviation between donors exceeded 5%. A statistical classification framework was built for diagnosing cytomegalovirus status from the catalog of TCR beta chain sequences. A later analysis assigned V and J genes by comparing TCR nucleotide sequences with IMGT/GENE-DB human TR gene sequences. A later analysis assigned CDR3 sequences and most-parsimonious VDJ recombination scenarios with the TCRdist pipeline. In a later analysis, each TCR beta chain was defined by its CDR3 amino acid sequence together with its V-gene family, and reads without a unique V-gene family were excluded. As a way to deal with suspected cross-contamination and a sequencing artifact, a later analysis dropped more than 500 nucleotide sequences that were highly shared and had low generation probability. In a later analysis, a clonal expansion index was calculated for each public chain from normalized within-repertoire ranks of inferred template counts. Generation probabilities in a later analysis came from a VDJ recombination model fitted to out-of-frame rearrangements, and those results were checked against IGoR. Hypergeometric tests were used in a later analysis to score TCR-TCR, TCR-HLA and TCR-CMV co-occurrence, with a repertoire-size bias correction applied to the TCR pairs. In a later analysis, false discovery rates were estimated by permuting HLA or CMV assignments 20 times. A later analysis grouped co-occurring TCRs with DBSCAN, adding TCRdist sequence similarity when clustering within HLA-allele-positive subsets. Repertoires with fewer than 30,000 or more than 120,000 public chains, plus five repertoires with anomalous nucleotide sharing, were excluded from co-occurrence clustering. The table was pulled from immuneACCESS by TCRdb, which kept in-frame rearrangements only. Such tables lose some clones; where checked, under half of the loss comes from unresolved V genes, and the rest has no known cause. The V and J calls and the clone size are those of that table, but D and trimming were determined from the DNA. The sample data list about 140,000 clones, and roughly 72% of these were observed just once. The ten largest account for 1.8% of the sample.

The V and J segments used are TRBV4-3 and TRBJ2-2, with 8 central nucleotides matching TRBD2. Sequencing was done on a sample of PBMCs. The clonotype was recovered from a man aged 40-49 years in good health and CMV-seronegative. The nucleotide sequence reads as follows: TGCGCCAGCAGCCAAGGCGCATCACTAGCGGACACCGGGGAGCTGTTTTTT. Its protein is CASSQGASLADTGELFF.